This note documents a single T cell receptor (beta chain) sequence. This sample was taken from a study of blood T cell repertoires in COVID-19. Turning to the study itself: Spain, Italy and the United States supplied samples that represented acute and convalescent COVID-19.

The method was immunoSEQ multiplex PCR; TCRdb's version includes in-frame clones alone and lacks a portion of them. This table has about 190,000 clones, 84% appearing once. Germline trimming cut 5 bases from V and 5 bases from J; bases unmatched to any gene: 11. The length of the CDR3 is 15 residues. From germline, CDR1 is SEHNR and CDR2 FQNEAQ (reference sequence). Sequenced input: peripheral blood. The TCR sequence derives from a human donor in a cohort sampled during active COVID-19. The V and J genes are TRBV7-9 and TRBJ2-7; 8 bases match TRBD2. The CDR3 spells CASSPGAGATHEQYF. In DNA form, the CDR3 reads TGTGCCAGCAGCCCGGGAGCGGGGGCCACCCACGAGCAGTACTTC.